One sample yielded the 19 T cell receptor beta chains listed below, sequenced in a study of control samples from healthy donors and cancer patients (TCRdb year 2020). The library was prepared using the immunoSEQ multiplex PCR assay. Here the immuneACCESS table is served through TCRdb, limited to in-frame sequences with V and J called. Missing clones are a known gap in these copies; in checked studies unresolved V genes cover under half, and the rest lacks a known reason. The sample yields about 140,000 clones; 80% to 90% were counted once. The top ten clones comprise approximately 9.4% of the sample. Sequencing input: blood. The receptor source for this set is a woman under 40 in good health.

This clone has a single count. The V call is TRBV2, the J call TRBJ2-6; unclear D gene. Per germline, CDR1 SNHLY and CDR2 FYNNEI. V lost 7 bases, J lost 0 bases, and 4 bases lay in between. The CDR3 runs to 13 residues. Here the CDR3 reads CASKGSGANVLTF. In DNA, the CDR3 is TGTGCCAGCAAGGGCTCTGGGGCCAACGTCCTGACTTTC.

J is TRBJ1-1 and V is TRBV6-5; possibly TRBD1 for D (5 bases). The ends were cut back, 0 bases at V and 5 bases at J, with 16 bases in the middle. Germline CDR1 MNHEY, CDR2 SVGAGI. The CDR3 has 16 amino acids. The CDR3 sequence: CASSYSRNQGWTEAFF. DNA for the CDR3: TGTGCCAGCAGTTACTCCAGGAACCAGGGTTGGACTGAAGCTTTCTTT.

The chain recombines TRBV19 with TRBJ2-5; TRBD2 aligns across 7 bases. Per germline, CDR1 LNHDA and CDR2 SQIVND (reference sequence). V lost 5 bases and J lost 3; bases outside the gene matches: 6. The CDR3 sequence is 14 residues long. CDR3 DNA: TGTGCCAGTAGTTCGTTCCGGGGGGAAGAGACCCAGTACTTC. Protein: CASSSFRGEETQYF.

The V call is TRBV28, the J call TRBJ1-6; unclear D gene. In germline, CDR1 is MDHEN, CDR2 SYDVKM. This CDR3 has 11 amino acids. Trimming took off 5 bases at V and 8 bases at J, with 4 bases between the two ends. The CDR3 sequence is CASSVDSPLHF. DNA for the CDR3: TGTGCCAGCAGTGTAGATTCACCCCTCCACTTT.

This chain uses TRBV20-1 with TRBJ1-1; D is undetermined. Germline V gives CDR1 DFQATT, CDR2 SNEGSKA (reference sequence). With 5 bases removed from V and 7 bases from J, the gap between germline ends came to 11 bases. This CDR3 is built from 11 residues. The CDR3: CSAFPVGEAFF. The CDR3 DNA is TGCAGTGCTTTCCCCGTTGGTGAAGCTTTCTTT.

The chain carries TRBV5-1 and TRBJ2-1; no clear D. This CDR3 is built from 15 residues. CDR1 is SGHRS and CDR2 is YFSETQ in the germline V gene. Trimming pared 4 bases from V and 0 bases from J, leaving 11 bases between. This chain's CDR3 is CASSAGAASYNEQFF. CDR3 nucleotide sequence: TGCGCCAGCAGCGCCGGCGCGGCCTCCTACAATGAGCAGTTCTTC.

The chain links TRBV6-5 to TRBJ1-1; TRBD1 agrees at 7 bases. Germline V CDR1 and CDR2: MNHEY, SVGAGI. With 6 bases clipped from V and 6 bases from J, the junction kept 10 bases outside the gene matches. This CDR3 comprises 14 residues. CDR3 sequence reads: CASRTLGGWAEAFF. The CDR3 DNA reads TGTGCCAGCAGAACTTTAGGGGGCTGGGCTGAAGCTTTCTTT.

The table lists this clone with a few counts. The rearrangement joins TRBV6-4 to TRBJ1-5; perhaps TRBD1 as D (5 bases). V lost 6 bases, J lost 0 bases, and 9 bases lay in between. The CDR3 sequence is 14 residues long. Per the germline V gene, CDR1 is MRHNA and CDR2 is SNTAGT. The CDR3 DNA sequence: TGTGCCAGCAGCATCGACAGTAGCAATCAGCCCCAGCATTTT. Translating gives CASSIDSSNQPQHF.

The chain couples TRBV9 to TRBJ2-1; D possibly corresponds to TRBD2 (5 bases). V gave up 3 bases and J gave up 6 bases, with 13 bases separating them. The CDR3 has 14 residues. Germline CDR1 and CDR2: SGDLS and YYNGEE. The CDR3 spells CASSGTYGSNEQFF. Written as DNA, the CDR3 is TGTGCCAGCAGCGGGACTTACGGATCCAATGAGCAGTTCTTC.

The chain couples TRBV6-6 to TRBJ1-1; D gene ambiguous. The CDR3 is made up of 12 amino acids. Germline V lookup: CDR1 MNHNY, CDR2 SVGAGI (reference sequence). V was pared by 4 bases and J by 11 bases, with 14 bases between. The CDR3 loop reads CASSSVGRLAFF. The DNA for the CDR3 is TGTGCCAGCAGTTCCGTCGGGAGATTGGCTTTCTTT.

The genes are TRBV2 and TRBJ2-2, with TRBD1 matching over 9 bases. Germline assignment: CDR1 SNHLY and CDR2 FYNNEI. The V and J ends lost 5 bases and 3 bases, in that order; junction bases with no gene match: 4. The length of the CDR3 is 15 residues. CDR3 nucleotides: TGTGCCAGCAGTAGACAGGGGGTGGACACCGGGGAGCTGTTTTTT. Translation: CASSRQGVDTGELFF.

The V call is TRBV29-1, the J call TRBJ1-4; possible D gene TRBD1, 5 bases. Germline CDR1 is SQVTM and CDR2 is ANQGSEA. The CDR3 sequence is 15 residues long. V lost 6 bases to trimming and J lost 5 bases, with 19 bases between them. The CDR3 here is CSVGGRRGGNEKLFF. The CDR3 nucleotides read TGCAGCGTGGGTGGTCGGCGGGGGGGAAATGAAAAACTGTTTTTT.

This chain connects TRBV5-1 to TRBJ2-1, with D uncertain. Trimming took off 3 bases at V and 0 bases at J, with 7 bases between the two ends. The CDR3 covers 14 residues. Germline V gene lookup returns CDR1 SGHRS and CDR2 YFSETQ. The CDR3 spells CASSSSSSYNEQFF. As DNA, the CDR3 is TGCGCCAGCAGCTCAAGTAGCTCCTACAATGAGCAGTTCTTC.

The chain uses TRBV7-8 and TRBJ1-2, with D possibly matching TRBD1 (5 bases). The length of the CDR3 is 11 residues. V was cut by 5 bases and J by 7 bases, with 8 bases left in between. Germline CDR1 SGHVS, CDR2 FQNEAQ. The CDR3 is CASSAQVGYTF. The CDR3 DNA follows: TGTGCCAGCAGCGCACAGGTTGGCTACACCTTC.

CDR3 nucleotides: TGTGCCAGCAGCGTAGATCCGGGATTAACTCTCGGCTACGAGCAGTACTTC. Translation gives CASSVDPGLTLGYEQYF. V and J are TRBV9 and TRBJ2-7; D perhaps matches TRBD2 (5 bases). The germline gives CDR1 SGDLS, CDR2 YYNGEE. Trimming took 0 bases from V and 3 from J, leaving 19 bases between them. The CDR3 runs to 17 residues.

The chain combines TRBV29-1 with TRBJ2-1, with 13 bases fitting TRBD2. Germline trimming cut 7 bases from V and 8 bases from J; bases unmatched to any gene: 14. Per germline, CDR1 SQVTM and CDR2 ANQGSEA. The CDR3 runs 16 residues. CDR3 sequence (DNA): TGCAGCGCCCCGTGGACTAGCGGGAGTTATAGGGATGAGCAGTTCTTC. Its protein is CSAPWTSGSYRDEQFF.

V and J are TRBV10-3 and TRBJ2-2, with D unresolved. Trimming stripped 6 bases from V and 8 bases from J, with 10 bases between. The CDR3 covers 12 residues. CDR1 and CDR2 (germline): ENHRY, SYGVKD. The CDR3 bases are TGTGCCATCAGGGCCACCTCAGGGGAGCTGTTTTTT. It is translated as CAIRATSGELFF.

CDR3 nucleotide sequence: TGTGCCAGCACGGACGGGGGTGAAAAACTGTTTTTT. Translating it yields CASTDGGEKLFF. The V and J genes are TRBV2 and TRBJ1-4; TRBD1 might be the D (5 bases). Trimming pared 7 bases from V and 7 bases from J, leaving 10 bases between. CDR3 length equals 12 residues. The germline V gene encodes CDR1 SNHLY and CDR2 FYNNEI.

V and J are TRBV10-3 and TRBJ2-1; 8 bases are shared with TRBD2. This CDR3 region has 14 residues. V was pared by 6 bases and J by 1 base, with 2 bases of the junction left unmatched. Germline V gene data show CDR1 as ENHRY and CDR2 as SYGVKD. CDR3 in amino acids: CAIRERESYNEQFF. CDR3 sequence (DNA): TGTGCCATCAGGGAGCGGGAGTCCTACAATGAGCAGTTCTTC.